This TCR beta chain comes out of a study of T-cell memory formation after mild COVID-19. Germline V gene lookup returns CDR1 SQVTM and CDR2 ANQGSEA. The V gene end was trimmed by 5 bases and the J gene end by 2 bases; junction bases not matched to a gene: 2. The CDR3 is made up of 12 amino acids. Via MiXCR, TCRdb re-called the 5' RACE reads, giving one row per CDR3 protein. The sample has around 390,000 distinct CDR3 sequences, about 17% seen once. Points from the study as a whole: The study found contracting CD4+ clones mainly in CM and EM and contracting CD8+ clones in EMRA. There was no confirmation that second-wave clones peaking on day 37 were SARS-CoV-2 specific. CD4+ bias marked clones expanding day 15 to 37, unlike balanced contracting clones. The pre-infection memory compartment contained some responding clones, suggesting cross-reactive memory joined.

This clonotype came up a few times. Its antigen is still unknown. The V gene is TRBV29-1, the J gene TRBJ2-5; 7 bases map to TRBD2. The clonotype comes from a man aged 18-30 years who had mild COVID-19 (a few samples of this study predate the infection). Cell type and time point are not known. Sample: PBMCs or a T cell subset sorted from them (not recorded which). CDR3 nucleotides: TGCAGCGTTCGAGCGGGGCAAGAGACCCAGTACTTC. As protein: CSVRAGQETQYF.